Reported below is one T cell receptor (beta chain). The data were taken from a study of blood T cells in healthy people across ages. The CDR3 has 16 amino acids. Germline V CDR1 and CDR2: MGHRA, YSYEKL. A second PCR of roughly 7 to 11 cycles used a sample-barcoded 5' primer and a J-beta primer mix. Each CDR3 protein is one row after TCRdb ran MiXCR on the 5' RACE reads. This sample has about 560,000 distinct CDR3 sequences; about 27% occur once, and the top ten carry over 3.5%. The same data also contributed to another study, on T cells of mothers and their children.

This chain joins TRBV4-1 and TRBJ2-5; TRBD1 matches 10 bases. Near its end, the DNA agrees better with TRBJ2-7, so the J call may be wrong. The sequence came from a boy aged 2 to 10 in good health. Material for sequencing was blood. The CDR3 sequence: CASSQDRTGGSYEQYF. Here the CDR3 DNA reads TGCGCCAGCAGCCAAGATCGGACAGGGGGATCCTACGAGCAGTACTTC.